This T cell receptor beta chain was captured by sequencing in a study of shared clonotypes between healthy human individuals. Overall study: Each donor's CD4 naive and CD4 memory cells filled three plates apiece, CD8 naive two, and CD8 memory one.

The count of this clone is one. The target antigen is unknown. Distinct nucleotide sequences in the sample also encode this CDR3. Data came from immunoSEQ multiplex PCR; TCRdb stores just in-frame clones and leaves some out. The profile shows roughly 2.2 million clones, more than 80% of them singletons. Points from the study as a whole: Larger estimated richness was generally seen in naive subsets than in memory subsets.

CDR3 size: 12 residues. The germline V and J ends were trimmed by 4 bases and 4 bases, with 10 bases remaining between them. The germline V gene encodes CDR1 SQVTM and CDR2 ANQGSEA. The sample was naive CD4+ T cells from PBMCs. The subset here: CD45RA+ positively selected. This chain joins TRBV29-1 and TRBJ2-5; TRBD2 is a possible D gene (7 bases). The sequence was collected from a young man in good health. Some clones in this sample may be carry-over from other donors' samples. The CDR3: CSVGRGGETQYF. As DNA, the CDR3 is TGCAGCGTTGGGAGGGGGGGAGAGACCCAGTACTTC. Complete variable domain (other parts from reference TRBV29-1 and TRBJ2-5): SAVISQKPSRDICQRGTSLTIQCQVDSQVTMMFWYRQQPGQSLTLIATANQGSEATYESGFVIDKFPISRPNLTFSTLTVSNMSPEDSSIYLCSVGRGGETQYFGPGTRLLVL.